The TCR beta chain described here comes from a study of blood T cell dynamics during melanoma immunotherapy. Method: immunoSEQ multiplex PCR; TCRdb's copy keeps in-frame clones and lacks some. The sample consists of about 6,300 clones, 88% of them appearing once. With 6 bases removed from V and 5 bases from J, the gap between germline ends came to 16 bases. CDR3 size: 14 residues. Germline CDR1 MNHEY, CDR2 SVGAGI. Time point specified: week 3, after first cycle of checkpoint inhibitor. One draw preceded checkpoint blockade; another followed its first cycle at week 3. The source material was blood, sampled from a patient treated with checkpoint blockade. V usage is TRBV6-5 and J usage is TRBJ1-2; no reliable D call. The source is a human donor with melanoma. The DNA for the CDR3 is TGTGCCAGCAGCCGCGCCTTGGGAAGTTATGGCTACACCTTC. Protein: CASSRALGSYGYTF.